The sequence of this TCR beta chain was determined in a study of radiation and T cells in renal cell carcinoma. At the level of the study: Nephrectomy followed 15 Gy stereotactic body radiation by 4 weeks.

The CDR3 length is 14 residues. Germline loops: CDR1 SGHRS, CDR2 YFSETQ. V gave up 3 bases and J gave up 3 bases, with 12 bases separating them. The table came from immunoSEQ multiplex PCR; TCRdb's copy has only in-frame clones and leaves some out. Seen here are under 65,000 clones, around 72% observed once, and the top ten hold under 7.5%. Specified time point: baseline pretreatment blood. Treatment denoted: 15 Gy SBRT to primary tumor, nephrectomy 4 weeks later. Radiation-treated patients gave blood at baseline, week 2 and week 4. This renal cell carcinoma was of the clear cell type. The sample consisted of blood, taken from a patient whose treatment included radiotherapy and nephrectomy. The chain is built from TRBV5-1 and TRBJ1-1; the D gene is possibly TRBD1 (5 bases). The TCR originated in a man between 60 and 70 years old with renal cell carcinoma. CDR3 nucleotides: TGCGCCAGCAGCTCCCAGGGTAGGGACACTGAAGCTTTCTTT. It yields the protein CASSSQGRDTEAFF.